Listed below are T cell receptor beta chains from one sample, sequenced in a study of vaccination and CD4 T cells after COVID-19. No antigen has been assigned to these receptors. TCRdb ran MiXCR on the PCR reads and lists one entry per CDR3 protein. The sample has approximately 10,000 distinct CDR3 sequences, approximately 51% seen once. Source material: CD4+ T cells from blood, cultured in vitro. All receptors derive from a human donor who had recovered from COVID-19. The conserved cysteine and the conserved F or W are not part of the CDR3 here.

V,CDR3
TRBV6-2/TRBV6-3,ASSGGQRLRGEQY
TRBV12-5,ASGLGDRVGGYT
TRBV7-6,ASSLLRGQNQETQY
TRBV20-1,SARDRANTEAF
TRBV6-1,ASSRNRGTEAF
TRBV12-3/TRBV12-4,ASRDTSGYNEQF
TRBV10-3,ASSYSRTTSTDTQY
TRBV6-5,ASSYSPGELF
TRBV7-6,ASSLKQGTEAF
TRBV7-2,ASSSGGRGGSPLH
TRBV15,ATSREVTGELF
TRBV6-5,ASSSRQGNTEAF
TRBV6-1,ASSRQGRGETQY
TRBV5-4,ASSPPGGGGGGTDTQY
TRBV19,ASTGGEPGNSPLH
TRBV6-1,ASSESGVTGELF
TRBV6-1,AIRTVSYEQY
TRBV6-5,ASSYNRGTRYNEQF
TRBV7-9,ASSVQGGEKLF
TRBV11-3,ASSRTVSTDTQY
TRBV6-5,ASSFSVNTEAF
TRBV2,ASSVGQDYGYT
TRBV7-9,ASSVTGIAGELF
TRBV20-1,SASSRQGYNSPLH
TRBV7-2,ASSLGPLGSEAF
TRBV15,ATSREGARTDTQY
TRBV12-5,ASGLSLTGTVERGAF
TRBV7-2,ASRGKGGGTGELF
TRBV2,ASSFETAPDTQY
TRBV10-3,ASSDKGRTNYGYT
TRBV15,ATSKSAWGSGNTIY
TRBV6-2/TRBV6-3,ASRTDGGSYEQY
TRBV7-6,ASSVGQYANTGELF
TRBV5-4,ASSSAGTGNSPLH
TRBV3-1,ASSRGSGGPNTGELF
TRBV10-3,AIGGWGQGYSNQPQH
TRBV6-2/TRBV6-3,ASSYKPWTGGNQPQH
TRBV12-3/TRBV12-4,ASSLGGGLPPNTGELF
TRBV7-8,ASSGMETQY
TRBV27,ASSLRGYQPQH
TRBV5-1,ASNSGPPDASGWGYT
TRBV11-3,ASSLETYTQY
TRBV14,ASSQDRVYGYT
TRBV29-1,SVERDRGRETQN
TRBV29-1,SVEVGHYGYT
TRBV18,ASSPGTRQNTEAF
TRBV7-8,ASSFQGARSGDTQY
TRBV6-1,ASRFGDQATEAF
TRBV10-3,ARSQGSGSPLH
TRBV6-1,ASSEVGKGQANTDTQY
TRBV12-5,ASALETGINQPQH
TRBV9,ASSVGPGGGRAF
TRBV12-3/TRBV12-4,ASSFTGGGQPQH
TRBV5-1,ASSLAAGVNEQF
TRBV7-2,ASSRDWGGNQPQH
TRBV10-3,AISESGAYEQY
TRBV11-2,ASSLFGSEQF
TRBV2,ARTGLRNTGELF
TRBV2,ASRAWTGGAGQPQH